Listed here are 3 T cell receptor beta chains from one sample, sequenced in a study of blood T cell repertoires in COVID-19. The protocol was immunoSEQ multiplex PCR, while the TCRdb copy is restricted to in-frame clones and leaves out a portion. Of 250,000 or so clones listed, 70% to 90% were seen once; the top ten hold around 3.3%. Sample: peripheral blood. These receptors were obtained from a man between 18 and 35 years old with active or convalescent COVID-19.

This chain links TRBV18 with TRBJ2-7, with TRBD1 matching over 8 bases. Germline CDR1 is KGHSH and CDR2 is LQKENI. The CDR3 covers 18 residues. Trimming cost V 3 bases and J 3 bases; bases outside gene matches: 16. This CDR3 reads CASSPPISGTGHIYEQYF. The CDR3 DNA is TGTGCCAGCTCACCTCCCATCTCCGGGACAGGACACATCTACGAGCAGTACTTC.

The chain has TRBV4-3 and TRBJ2-1; 7 positions agree with TRBD1. After removal of 4 bases from V and 4 bases from J, the junction contained 1 base not matched to a gene. This CDR3 has 13 residues. CDR1 is LGHNA, CDR2 YSLEER, per germline. In DNA, the CDR3 is TGCGCCAGCAGCCTGGGACAGTACAATGAGCAGTTCTTC. Protein: CASSLGQYNEQFF.

This chain joins TRBV28 and TRBJ1-1; possible D gene TRBD1, 6 bases. Trimming removed 4 bases at V and 0 bases at J, with 18 bases between. In germline, CDR1 is MDHEN, CDR2 SYDVKM. CDR3 length: 17 amino acids. The CDR3 DNA reads as TGTGCCAGCAGTTCTAGGGGGAACAGGGAGCTGAACACTGAAGCTTTCTTT. It is translated as CASSSRGNRELNTEAFF. The full variable domain, completed using reference TRBV28 and TRBJ1-1, is DVKVTQSSRYLVKRTGEKVFLECVQDMDHENMFWYRQDPGLGLRLIYFSYDVKMKEKGDIPEGYSVSREKKERFSLILESASTNQTSMYLCASSSRGNRELNTEAFFGQGTRLTVV.